This T cell receptor (beta chain) was sequenced during a study of control samples from healthy donors and cancer patients. Some clones are missing from TCRdb's copy, which holds only in-frame ones; the method was immunoSEQ multiplex PCR. There are some 410,000 clones in the sample; approximately 90% occur only once, and more than 6% lies in the top ten. The CDR3 length is 12 residues. Germline V gene sequence: CDR1 ENHRY, CDR2 SYGVKD. V lost 3 bases and J 8 bases, leaving 8 bases between the germline ends. The sequenced material came from PBMCs. This TCR came from a man aged 40-49 years with head and neck cancer. The gene calls are TRBV10-3 and TRBJ2-1, with D hard to call. CDR3 residues: CAISDSRHEQFF. The CDR3 DNA reads as TGTGCCATCAGTGACAGCAGGCATGAGCAGTTCTTC.